The rows below give T cell receptor beta chains drawn from one sample of a study of shared clonotypes between healthy human individuals. The protocol was immunoSEQ multiplex PCR, while the TCRdb copy is restricted to in-frame clones and leaves out a portion. The repertoire consists of just over 2,000,000 clones, with 95% occurring once and the leading ten covering under 0.15%. The material sequenced was naive CD4+ T cells sorted from blood. All receptors come from a man aged 18 to 30 in good health. The conserved cysteine and the conserved F or W are not part of the CDR3 here.

TRBV11-2	ASSLVNRDTVADTQY
TRBV5-1	ASSARTATLNYGYT
TRBV5-3	ARSLEAEIYEQY
TRBV30	AWSEQGNSPLH
TRBV2	ASRETGVSNQPQH
TRBV4-2	ASSQDLVTTAF
TRBV30	ACDRAAGNTIY
TRBV10-3	AISESRGNTGELF
TRBV5-1	ASRTGTELY
TRBV5-1	ASSLGQTGELF
TRBV6-1	ASSEAGTYGYT
TRBV30	AWSRRLGGSVGEQY
TRBV7-3	ASSVGQAYNSPLH
TRBV18	ASSPDSYEQY
TRBV10-1	ASSPFGVDTDTQY
TRBV5-1	ASSLPGWELF
TRBV30	AWSRLAGWEEGDEQY
TRBV5-1	ASSPALAGASYNEQF
TRBV28	ASSLPWNYEQY
TRBV2	ASSVGGGAYEQY
TRBV7-2	ASSSLFPDSLAKNIQY
TRBV4-2	ASSQAWTAGNTIY
TRBV5-1	ASSLYASGGYLSYEQY
TRBV6-5	ASSYSQDRVNQPQH
TRBV6-1	ASRETTEFLSGANVLT
TRBV7-4	ASSLRGQGQATNEKLF
TRBV9	ASSVAGTGGFNEQF
TRBV6-5	ASSRDVISGNTIY
TRBV28	ASSHHFVAGNTDTQY
TRBV30	AWSSAAGSPLH
TRBV28	ASSFRDRDEKLF
TRBV28	ASSRGISQPQH
TRBV20-1	SARSDDEQF
TRBV5-1	ASSLSGTGKEEQY
TRBV7-3	ASSLRVGISGANVLT
TRBV19	ATTRTGGTGELF
TRBV27	ASRDGGGRTTGELF
TRBV4-1	ASSQTRGTKQF
TRBV29-1	SVSGADTQY
TRBV9	ASSVAHSGGEQY
TRBV2	ASSSTGSGNTIY
TRBV5-6	ASSLEGGPTQY
TRBV30	AWRVDRVWETQY
TRBV29-1	SVRTSTDTQY
TRBV6-5	ASSPTPPHEQY
TRBV6-1	ASSAASNEQF
TRBV27	ASRSQSTYTQY
TRBV6-5	ASSTGGGGEQY
TRBV11-3	ASGAGVSEQF
TRBV11-2	ASSLLVAPDTQY
TRBV6-1	ASSEGYTEAF
TRBV7-2	ASSLAGLAGGPGTGELF
TRBV27	ASSLFPGMYEQY